Here is one T cell receptor (beta chain) with its context. Antigen: not known. It was 5'RACE with constant-segment primers that produced the TCR alpha and TCR beta cDNA libraries, which carried sample barcodes and UMIs. TCRdb re-derived calls from the 5' RACE reads in MiXCR, one entry per CDR3 protein. In the table there are about 160,000 distinct CDR3 sequences, around a third of which are singletons. The data stem from a study of T-cell memory formation after mild COVID-19. Study-wide background: Largely, the TCR clusters proved donor specific. Points from the study as a whole: Some clones that responded turned up in pre-infection memory, which suggests that cross-reactive memory joined in. Shrinking CD4+ clones were chiefly CM and EM; CD8+ ones were chiefly EMRA.

The sequenced sample was PBMCs or a T cell subset sorted from them (not recorded which). The sequence came from an adult woman who had mild COVID-19 (a few samples of this study predate the infection). Cell type and time point are not known.

CDR3 DNA sequence: TGTGCCTGGACGAGGACTAGGGCCCGGGCAGATACGCAGTATTTT. It is translated as CAWTRTRARADTQYF. The rearrangement uses TRBV30 and TRBJ2-3; 7 nucleotides match TRBD2. With 4 bases clipped from V and 4 bases from J, the junction kept 11 bases outside the gene matches. Germline-derived CDR1 and CDR2 are GTSNPN and SVGIG (reference sequence). The CDR3 is made up of 15 amino acids.